These T cell receptor beta chains were read from a single sample in a study of shared clonotypes between healthy human individuals. TCRdb keeps only in-frame clones here, not all; method: immunoSEQ multiplex PCR. Here the sample spans more than 1,200,000 clones, approximately 98.5% being singletons. Sequencing was carried out using naive CD4+ T cells sorted from blood. The receptors were sampled from a man aged 30 to 39 in good health. CDR3s include the opening cysteine and the closing phenylalanine or tryptophan. The D gene is left open where the match is weak. For some rows the clone size is stated as once, few or many, or as a class when expanded; others skip it.

NA TRBJ2-3 NA TRBV6-5 CASRITDTQYF TGTGCCAGCAGAATTACAGATACGCAGTATTTT
NA TRBJ2-5 NA TRBV10-3 CAIADGDGETQYF TGTGCCATCGCGGACGGGGATGGAGAGACCCAGTACTTC
NA TRBJ1-2 NA TRBV18 CASSPEVYGYTF TGTGCCAGCTCACCGGAGGTCTATGGCTACACCTTC
NA TRBJ1-4 NA TRBV7-9 CASSLSTLTNEKLFF TGTGCCAGCAGCTTATCGACGCTGACTAATGAAAAACTGTTTTTT
NA TRBJ2-1 NA TRBV7-2 CASSLAGGTYNEQFF TGTGCCAGCAGCTTAGCGGGCGGGACGTACAATGAGCAGTTCTTC
once TRBJ1-2 NA TRBV5-4 CASSQSGDYGYTF TGTGCCAGCAGCCAAAGTGGGGACTATGGCTACACCTTC
NA TRBJ2-7 NA TRBV6-5 CASSYSIEWGYEQYF TGTGCCAGCAGTTACTCGATAGAATGGGGCTACGAGCAGTACTTC
NA TRBJ2-5 NA TRBV2 CASSVRPEETQYF TGTGCCAGCAGTGTCCGGCCAGAAGAGACCCAGTACTTC
NA TRBJ2-7 NA TRBV6-6 CASSYRQSVYEQYF TGTGCCAGCAGTTACAGGCAGTCTGTCTACGAGCAGTACTTC
NA TRBJ2-3 NA TRBV6-1 CASSADTQYF TGTGCCAGCAGCGCCGATACGCAGTATTTT
NA TRBJ2-1 NA TRBV2 CASSLTGPPYNEQFF TGTGCCAGCAGTCTGACGGGACCACCTTACAATGAGCAGTTCTTC
NA TRBJ2-7 NA TRBV21-1 CASSKWDSAYEQYF TGTGCCAGCAGCAAATGGGACAGCGCCTACGAGCAGTACTTC
once TRBJ2-1 TRBD2 TRBV28 CASSFGGRALNEQFF TGTGCCAGCAGTTTCGGCGGGAGGGCCTTAAATGAGCAGTTCTTC
NA TRBJ2-1 TRBD2 TRBV7-2 CASNPRGAYNEQFF TGTGCCAGCAACCCCCGGGGGGCCTACAATGAGCAGTTCTTC
NA TRBJ2-1 NA TRBV2 CATKGRAHNEQFF TGTGCCACCAAAGGCAGGGCCCACAATGAGCAGTTCTTC
NA TRBJ1-5 TRBD1 TRBV19 CASSISDRANQPQHF TGTGCCAGTAGTATATCCGACAGGGCTAACCAGCCCCAGCATTTT
once TRBJ1-2 NA TRBV5-6 CASSLLFGGFDYGYTF TGTGCCAGCAGCTTGTTGTTCGGGGGGTTCGACTATGGCTACACCTTC
NA TRBJ2-3 NA TRBV2 CASTPPPGGLGTDTQYF TGTGCCAGCACACCCCCCCCTGGGGGGCTTGGCACAGATACGCAGTATTTT
NA TRBJ2-7 NA TRBV7-9 CASSLGGPYEQYF TGTGCCAGCAGCTTGGGGGGCCCCTACGAGCAGTACTTC
NA TRBJ2-1 TRBD2 TRBV18 CASSEIAGGPGNEQFF TGTGCCAGCTCAGAGATAGCGGGAGGGCCCGGCAATGAGCAGTTCTTC
NA TRBJ2-7 NA TRBV5-4 CASSTRSRPGAYEQYF TGTGCCAGCAGCACAAGGTCCCGTCCTGGGGCTTACGAGCAGTACTTC
NA TRBJ2-7 TRBD1 TRBV5-1 CASSSMTGPYEQYF TGCGCCAGCAGCTCGATGACAGGGCCCTACGAGCAGTACTTC
NA TRBJ2-1 NA TRBV7-7 CASSSSHRGNNEQFF TGTGCCAGCAGCTCATCCCACCGGGGCAACAATGAGCAGTTCTTC